This entry describes one T cell receptor (beta chain). There is no known antigen for this receptor. Qualities for individual bases were not recorded, and no much larger clone is one base off. Each collaborating institution followed its own protocols to collect whole blood in K2EDTA tubes. Collaborator samples were shipped for TCRbeta analysis as frozen whole blood, isolated PBMCs, or DNA extracted from either sample type. The sample originates from a study of blood T cell repertoires in COVID-19 (dated by TCRdb to about 2020). Study-wide context: Samples covering the acute and convalescent phases of COVID-19 were provided by collaborators in the United States, Italy and Spain. The material from the prospective study consisted of cDNA or gDNA derived from T cells, B-cell-depleted T cells, or PBMCs. Where available, HLA class I and class II types were taken from metadata supplied by the sample provider and were not determined by assay-based typing. A freely available public database, intended as a resource for researchers studying the immune response to SARS-CoV-2, is where the repertoires were released. Nearly every sample came with metadata listing a de-identified subject ID, COVID-19 status, age in years and sex. The samples were drawn from the first 160 participants of the ongoing ImmuneRACE study and from some 1,300 subjects provided by 6 global collaborators. Subjects who had been exposed to COVID-19, were actively infected with it, or had recovered from it provided the deeply sampled blood TCRbeta repertoires that made up the dataset. General findings and caveats noted by the study authors: Clinical and demographic metadata were provided uncurated, with the amount varying by source and participant.

TCRbeta CDR3 regions were amplified from genomic DNA using the immunoSEQ Assay, a bias-controlled multiplex PCR. The authors' analysis ran thus. The number of nucleated cells in each sample was estimated by amplification of reference gene primers within the assay. To quantify the absolute abundance of each unique TCRbeta CDR3 rearrangement, sequence reads were collapsed and filtered. For each sample, productive Simpson clonality was calculated by taking the square root of Simpson's diversity index across productive rearrangements. The table was pulled from immuneACCESS by TCRdb, which kept in-frame rearrangements only. Such tables lose some clones; where checked, under half of the loss comes from unresolved V genes, and the rest has no known cause. V and J calls and clone size are as listed in that table; D and trimming were resolved from the DNA. The sample has about 59,000 clones on record, about four fifths of them singletons. The top ten hold approximately 3.5% of the sample.

Its CDR3 holds 15 amino acids, cysteine through phenylalanine. Only CDR3 DNA remains: 45 bases, in frame from the first base. The TCR sequence derives from a woman of 80 years or more with acute or convalescent COVID-19. The rearranged chain carries TRBV21-1 and TRBJ1-4; the DNA was not compared with TRBD1, the D call given in the table. TRBV21-1 is reported as a pseudogene. Sequencing input: peripheral blood. The DNA is as follows: TGCCGCCAGGGGCCGTCACATGCAACTAATGAAAAACTGTTTTTT. Translated, this gives CRQGPSHATNEKLFF.